A selection of T cell receptor beta chains follows, all from one sample in a study of T cell changes during pregnancy in multiple sclerosis. The assay was immunoSEQ multiplex PCR, and TCRdb's table has in-frame clones only and misses some. The table lists over 90,000 clones, roughly 92% of them singletons. Specimen: peripheral blood, collected after pregnancy. The receptors were sampled from a female donor with multiple sclerosis, enrolled in a pregnancy study. CDR3s include the opening cysteine and the closing phenylalanine or tryptophan. A D gene is named only where the DNA matches it firmly. Some rows have no size entry. The others give once, few or many, or a class for an expanded clone.

cdr3_length	d_call	v_call	clone_size	j_call	cdr3_aa	cdr3_nt
15	TRBD2	TRBV2	-	TRBJ2-3	CASSPGLAGAYTQYF	TGTGCCAGCAGCCCCGGACTAGCGGGAGCGTATACGCAGTATTTT
13	-	TRBV6-5	-	TRBJ1-2	CASSQGWGSGYTF	TGTGCCAGCAGTCAGGGATGGGGTAGTGGCTACACCTTC
16	TRBD2	TRBV4-2	-	TRBJ2-1	CASSQDGAGVGNEQFF	TGTGCCAGCAGCCAAGACGGGGCGGGAGTGGGGAATGAGCAGTTCTTC
15	TRBD2	TRBV12-5	-	TRBJ2-7	CASGSILAGVYEQYF	TGTGCTAGTGGTTCCATATTAGCGGGAGTCTACGAGCAGTACTTC
13	TRBD2	TRBV2	-	TRBJ2-5	CATWTSGQETQYF	TGTGCCACCTGGACTAGCGGCCAAGAGACCCAGTACTTC
11	-	TRBV5-1	-	TRBJ1-3	CASRFEDTIYF	TGCGCCAGCAGGTTCGAGGACACCATATATTTT
15	-	TRBV5-1	-	TRBJ2-2	CASSWQGRDTGELFF	TGCGCCAGCAGCTGGCAGGGGCGCGACACCGGGGAGCTGTTTTTT
13	-	TRBV15	once	TRBJ2-7	CATSRDRVHEQYF	TGTGCCACCAGCAGAGACAGGGTGCACGAGCAGTACTTC
15	-	TRBV19	-	TRBJ2-5	CASSRRGLESETQYF	TGTGCCAGTAGTAGGCGGGGACTGGAATCAGAGACCCAGTACTTC
12	-	TRBV5-8	-	TRBJ1-2	CASSLATGGYTF	TGTGCCAGCAGCTTAGCGACCGGAGGCTACACCTTC
15	-	TRBV5-8	-	TRBJ1-1	CASSREGMGYTEAFF	TGTGCCAGCAGCCGGGAGGGGATGGGGTACACTGAAGCTTTCTTT
17	TRBD1	TRBV25-1	-	TRBJ1-3	CASSERDRGQVGNTIYF	TGTGCCAGCAGTGAACGGGACAGGGGGCAGGTGGGAAACACCATATATTTT
14	TRBD2	TRBV14	-	TRBJ2-7	CASSQAAGGYEQYF	TGTGCCAGCAGCCAAGCCGCGGGAGGGTACGAGCAGTACTTC
16	TRBD2	TRBV14	-	TRBJ2-2	CASSQETSGRTGELFF	TGTGCCAGCAGCCAAGAAACTAGCGGGCGCACCGGGGAGCTGTTTTTT
19	-	TRBV2	-	TRBJ1-5	CASSGEFGPARVYNQPQHF	TGTGCCAGCAGTGGAGAGTTCGGACCCGCCAGGGTGTACAATCAGCCCCAGCATTTT
14	-	TRBV6-1	-	TRBJ1-2	CASSERQGLRGYTF	TGTGCCAGCAGTGAACGGCAGGGTCTTCGGGGCTACACCTTC
14	TRBD1	TRBV6-5	-	TRBJ1-1	CASSYQGAGTEAFF	TGTGCCAGCAGTTACCAGGGGGCGGGCACTGAAGCTTTCTTT
15	TRBD1	TRBV30	-	TRBJ2-6	CAWSRTGTGANVLTF	TGTGCCTGGAGCCGGACAGGGACCGGGGCCAACGTCCTGACTTTC
12	-	TRBV19	-	TRBJ2-1	CASSIGRNEQFF	TGTGCCAGTAGTATAGGTCGCAATGAGCAGTTCTTC
18	-	TRBV21-1	-	TRBJ2-3	CASSKGGLAGDHRDTQYF	TGTGCCAGCAGCAAAGGTGGACTAGCGGGGGACCATAGGGATACGCAGTATTTT
15	-	TRBV9	-	TRBJ1-2	CASSAGPQGFLGYTF	TGTGCCAGCAGCGCCGGCCCACAGGGTTTTTTAGGCTACACCTTC
13	-	TRBV4-3	-	TRBJ2-3	CASSQGAVDTQYF	TGCGCCAGCAGCCAAGGGGCCGTAGATACGCAGTATTTT
12	-	TRBV5-1	-	TRBJ1-1	CASSSQGTEAFF	TGCGCCAGCAGTTCTCAGGGGACTGAAGCTTTCTTT
13	TRBD1	TRBV2	-	TRBJ1-2	CASSAGQGYGYTF	TGTGCCAGCAGCGCCGGACAGGGCTACGGCTACACCTTC
15	-	TRBV6-1	-	TRBJ1-1	CASRSRIEWNTEAFF	TGTGCCAGCAGATCCCGCATAGAATGGAACACTGAAGCTTTCTTT
18	-	TRBV7-3	-	TRBJ2-2	CASSRSLDSFLNTGELFF	TGTGCCAGCAGCAGAAGCCTGGACTCCTTCTTGAACACCGGGGAGCTGTTTTTT
15	TRBD1	TRBV9	-	TRBJ2-7	CASSVAGTGSYEQYF	TGTGCCAGCAGCGTAGCGGGGACAGGGTCCTACGAGCAGTACTTC
14	TRBD1	TRBV14	-	TRBJ2-4	CASSRWDSKNIQYF	TGTGCCAGCAGCCGCTGGGACAGCAAAAACATTCAGTACTTC
13	-	TRBV7-7	-	TRBJ1-5	CAGRSDSNQPQHF	TGTGCCGGGAGGTCGGATAGCAATCAGCCCCAGCATTTT
13	-	TRBV19	-	TRBJ1-2	CASSPGGNYGYTF	TGTGCCAGTAGCCCCGGGGGGAACTATGGCTACACCTTC
14	-	TRBV28	-	TRBJ2-7	CASSFLGGDYEQYF	TGTGCCAGCAGTTTTCTCGGAGGGGACTACGAGCAGTACTTC